These 13 T cell receptor beta chains were sequenced from one sample in a study of STAT3 mutations in large granular lymphocyte leukemia. Findings and caveats of the study: Every T-LGLL patient had at least one immunodominant TCRbeta clonotype.

No antigens are known for them. Only in-frame clones appear in the TCRdb table, and some are missing; sequencing was by immunoSEQ multiplex PCR. This repertoire shows about 3,200 clones, roughly 90% found once; its top ten account for over 45%. The sequencing input was peripheral blood mononuclear cells. The receptors here all came from a man between 40 and 49 years old with T-cell large granular lymphocyte leukemia. Some clones in this sample may be carry-over from other donors' samples.

The chain joins TRBV18 to TRBJ2-6; TRBD1 aligns across 8 bases. V shed 4 bases, J shed 0 bases, and the junction held 8 bases outside the gene matches. The CDR3 is 18 residues long. Germline V gene sequence: CDR1 KGHSH, CDR2 LQKENI. The CDR3 here is CASSLMGQAGSGANVLTF. The CDR3 DNA reads TGTGCCAGCTCACTAATGGGACAGGCTGGCTCTGGGGCCAACGTCCTGACTTTC.

The chain's CDR3 is CSVEDTVPYEQYF. The CDR3 nucleotides read TGCAGCGTTGAAGACACAGTGCCCTACGAGCAGTACTTC. The chain employs TRBV29-1 and TRBJ2-7; the D is unclear. The CDR3 has 13 amino acids. Germline CDR1 is SQVTM and CDR2 is ANQGSEA. V lost 0 bases, J lost 2 bases, and 8 bases lay in between.

The gene calls are TRBV7-2 and TRBJ1-2; 7 bases match TRBD1. Per germline, CDR1 SGHTA and CDR2 FQGNSA. Unmatched junction bases numbered 9, after V lost 4 bases and J lost 4 bases. The CDR3 has 15 residues. CDR3 sequence reads: CASSSGGDRGYGYTF. CDR3 in DNA: TGTGCCAGCAGCTCAGGGGGGGACCGGGGCTATGGCTACACCTTC.

V is TRBV19 and J is TRBJ2-2, with D perhaps given as TRBD1 or TRBD2 (5 bases each). In germline, CDR1 is LNHDA, CDR2 SQIVND (reference sequence). V was pared by 3 bases and J by 4 bases, with 15 bases between. The CDR3 runs to 16 residues. CDR3 bases: TGTGCCAGTAGTATCATGAAAGGGGCGGGCACCGGGGAGCTGTTTTTT. Its protein is CASSIMKGAGTGELFF.

The chain employs TRBV7-2 and TRBJ2-7, with D unresolved. From germline, CDR1 is SGHTA and CDR2 FQGNSA. CDR3 length: 14 residues. Trimming removed 3 bases at V and 4 bases at J, with 13 bases between. The CDR3 reads CASSFPPHSYEQYF. The CDR3 DNA reads TGTGCCAGCAGCTTCCCCCCCCACTCGTACGAGCAGTACTTC.

The genes are TRBV5-1 and TRBJ1-2; 8 positions agree with TRBD1. Looked up from germline, CDR1 is SGHRS and CDR2 is YFSETQ. This CDR3 is built from 19 residues. V lost 0 bases, J lost 5 bases, and 18 bases stayed unmatched. CDR3: CASSLGEARGQATLYGYTF. The CDR3, as DNA: TGCGCCAGCAGCTTGGGTGAGGCTAGGGGACAGGCAACGCTGTATGGCTACACCTTC.

The chain employs TRBV27 and TRBJ1-1, with a possible D match to TRBD1 (6 bases). V lost 6 bases and J lost 4, with 15 bases in between. Per germline, CDR1 MNHEY and CDR2 SMNVEV (reference sequence). This CDR3 has 14 residues. The CDR3 region is CASSTPGAITEAFF. For the CDR3, the DNA is TGTGCCAGCAGCACACCGGGGGCGATCACTGAAGCTTTCTTT.

The chain uses TRBV11-1 and TRBJ1-2; D may be TRBD1 (6 bases). V was trimmed by 5 bases and J by 4 bases, leaving 14 bases between them. This CDR3 spans 14 amino acids. CDR1 is SGHAT, CDR2 FQDESV, per germline (reference sequence). The CDR3 nucleotides are TGTGCCAGCAGCGATCGGACAGTCAGCTATGGCTACACCTTC. Residues: CASSDRTVSYGYTF.

The chain links TRBV5-1 to TRBJ1-1; D uncertain. This CDR3 is 14 amino acids long. The V gene's germline CDR1 is SGHRS and CDR2 YFSETQ. V was pared by 4 bases and J by 3 bases, with 13 bases between. The CDR3 DNA reads TGCGCCAGCAGCACGCCGGACGGCTACACTGAAGCTTTCTTT. It encodes CASSTPDGYTEAFF.

This clone was detected once. The chain links TRBV7-9 to TRBJ2-5; TRBD1 might be the D (5 bases). Between the trimmed V and J ends, which lost 1 base and 5 bases, there was a span of 14 bases. Germline CDR1 and CDR2: SEHNR and FQNEAQ (reference sequence). The CDR3 consists of 15 residues. CDR3 nucleotide sequence: TGTGCCAGCAGCTTAGTTGTCACAGGCGGTGAGACCCAGTACTTC. Translated, it gives CASSLVVTGGETQYF.

The J gene is TRBJ1-1, the V gene TRBV30; no clear D. This CDR3 is 12 amino acids long. Germline CDR1 GTSNPN, CDR2 SVGIG (reference sequence). Trimming shortened V by 3 bases and J by 3 bases, and 8 bases separated the two germline ends. For the CDR3, the DNA is TGTGCCTGGAGAGGGTTGGACACTGAAGCTTTCTTT. It yields the protein CAWRGLDTEAFF.

The chain uses TRBV13 and TRBJ1-1; 7 nucleotides line up with TRBD1. The CDR3 contains 15 residues. Germline lookup yields CDR1 PRHDT and CDR2 FYEKMQ (reference sequence). With 4 bases clipped from V and 2 bases from J, the junction kept 7 bases outside the gene matches. For the CDR3, the DNA is TGTGCCAGCAGCTCCCGGACAGGTGCTAACACTGAAGCTTTCTTT. Encoded protein: CASSSRTGANTEAFF.

This chain uses TRBV7-9 with TRBJ1-2, with 8 nucleotides matching TRBD1. The CDR3 is made up of 13 amino acids. Germline V gene data show CDR1 as SEHNR and CDR2 as FQNEAQ (reference sequence). With V trimmed by 4 bases and J by 5 bases, 3 bases remained unmatched. Here the CDR3 reads CASSWGQEYGYTF. For the CDR3, the DNA is TGTGCCAGCAGCTGGGGACAGGAGTATGGCTACACCTTC. The complete variable domain, with remaining parts taken from reference TRBV7-9 and TRBJ1-2, reads DTGVSQNPRHKITKRGQNVTFRCDPISEHNRLYWYRQTLGQGPEFLTYFQNEAQLEKSRLLSDRFSAERPKGSFSTLEIQRTEQGDSAMYLCASSWGQEYGYTFGSGTRLTVV.